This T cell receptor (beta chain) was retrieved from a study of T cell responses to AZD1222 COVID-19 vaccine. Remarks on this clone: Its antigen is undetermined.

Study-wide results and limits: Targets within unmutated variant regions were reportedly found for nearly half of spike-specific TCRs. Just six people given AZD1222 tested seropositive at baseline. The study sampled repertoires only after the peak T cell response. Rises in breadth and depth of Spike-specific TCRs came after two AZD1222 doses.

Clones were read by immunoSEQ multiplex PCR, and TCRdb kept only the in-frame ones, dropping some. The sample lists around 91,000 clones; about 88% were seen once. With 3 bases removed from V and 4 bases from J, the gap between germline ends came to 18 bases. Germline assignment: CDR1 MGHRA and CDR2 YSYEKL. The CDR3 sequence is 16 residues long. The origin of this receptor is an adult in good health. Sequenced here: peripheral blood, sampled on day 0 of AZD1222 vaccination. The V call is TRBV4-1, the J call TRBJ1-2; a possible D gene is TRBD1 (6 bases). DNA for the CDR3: TGCGCCAGCAGCCAGGTCCCCCCGGGGGCTAGCTATGGCTACACCTTC. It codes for CASSQVPPGASYGYTF.